The subject of this entry is one T cell receptor beta chain. The antigen is undetermined. Germline loops: CDR1 MNHNS, CDR2 SASEGT. This CDR3 has 13 amino acids. V dropped 8 bases and J dropped 6; count of bases not matched to a gene: 6. This sample's time point: peripheral blood 6 weeks after treatment start. Patients' urothelial carcinoma was locally advanced or metastatic. Some clones are missing from TCRdb's copy, which holds only in-frame ones; the method was immunoSEQ multiplex PCR. Among about 76,000 clones listed, approximately 90% were seen once. The data were obtained in a study of PD-L1 blockade in urothelial cancer. For the study at large: Across blood samples, T cells had a median count of roughly 140,000. Points from the study as a whole: It was durable-benefit patients whose tumor-associated blood clones expanded more at 3 weeks.

The gene calls are TRBV6-1 and TRBJ1-1, with 10 nucleotides matching TRBD1. Sample: PBMCs, taken around atezolizumab (anti-PD-L1) treatment. This clonotype originated in a woman aged 80 or over with urothelial cancer. Written as DNA, the CDR3 is TGTGCCAGCGGGGGACAGGGGCTAGCTGAAGCTTTCTTT. This codes for CASGGQGLAEAFF.